This T cell receptor beta chain is from a study of T-cell memory formation after mild COVID-19. Notes on the study in general: CD4+ clones that contracted lay mainly in CM and EM; CD8+ ones lay in EMRA. Contracting clones from day 15 to 85 showed balanced CD4/CD8; later expanders favored CD4+.

This clonotype has only a few counts. Its antigen is undetermined. Each CDR3 protein gets one entry after TCRdb re-called the 5' RACE reads with MiXCR. Of 50,000 or so distinct CDR3 sequences in the sample, 25% to 35% were seen once. V dropped 3 bases and J dropped 6 bases, with 8 bases sitting between them. Germline values: CDR1 MGHRA, CDR2 YSYEKL. This CDR3 has 12 residues. The receptor's source is a man aged 18 to 35 who had mild COVID-19 (a few samples of this study predate the infection). Cell type and time point are not known. V and J are TRBV4-1 and TRBJ1-1; D call uncertain. The sample taken for sequencing was PBMCs or a T cell subset sorted from them (not recorded which). CDR3 DNA: TGCGCCAGCAGCCAGAACAATGCTGAAGCTTTCTTT. Translation gives CASSQNNAEAFF.